What follows describes a single TCR beta chain. Per germline, CDR1 SGHDT and CDR2 YYEEEE. The germline V and J ends were trimmed by 3 bases and 7 bases, with 19 bases remaining between them. The CDR3 covers 16 residues. The method was immunoSEQ multiplex PCR; TCRdb's version includes in-frame clones alone and lacks a portion of them. The data show under 1,100,000 clones, with roughly 80% seen just once and approximately 1.5% held by the top ten. This sample is drawn from a study of shared clonotypes between healthy human individuals. Sequenced input: memory CD4+ T cells sorted from blood. Indicated subset: CD45RA-negative fraction. The rearrangement links TRBV5-6 to TRBJ1-4, with unresolved D. The clonotype was recovered from a man between 18 and 29 years old in good health. CDR3 DNA: TGTGCCAGCAGCTACCTCGGACCAGCGGAGGGTGAAAAACTGTTTTTT. Protein product: CASSYLGPAEGEKLFF.